This entry describes one TCR beta chain. The antigen is undetermined. Generated by immunoSEQ multiplex PCR, the TCRdb table keeps only in-frame clones and is missing some. Of hundreds of thousands of clones in the sample, around nine tenths are singletons; the top ten hold around 5.3%. The entry originates in a study of Ad26.COV2.S vaccination and SARS-CoV-2 variants. Study conclusions and caveats: Participants in the vaccine arm had higher spike-specific TCR breadth; placebo recipients had lower. Vaccine and placebo recipients had similar non-spike TCR breadth.

Sample treatment: around 19 received Ad26.COV2.S at low or high dose, single or two shots; several received placebo; per-sample allocation not given. Vaccine and placebo recipients were sampled on day 63 after the first injection. The germline V gene encodes CDR1 LGHDT and CDR2 YNNKEL (reference sequence). The CDR3 length is 13 residues. Trimming took 5 bases from V and 4 from J; bases not matched to a gene: 1. Sequencing used peripheral blood, obtained in a trial of Ad26.COV2.S vaccine versus placebo. The chain uses TRBV3-1 (or the pseudogene TRBV3-2) and TRBJ1-2; the match to TRBD1 covers 10 bases. The sequence was obtained from a person between 18 and 65 years old who received the Ad26.COV2.S COVID-19 vaccine or a placebo. The CDR3 coding sequence is TGTGCCAGCAGCGACAGGGGGCCCTATGGCTACACCTTC. Its translation: CASSDRGPYGYTF.